The table lists the clone carrying this T cell receptor beta chain with many counts. Its antigen is as yet unknown. These data belong to a study of prognosis after radiotherapy for stage I lung cancer. Study-wide background: Adenocarcinomas accounted for the tumors of about a dozen patients, and squamous cell carcinomas for those of over 5.

Two-round multiplex PCR, the amplification method, yielded TCR beta CDR3 from genomic DNA. The first PCR round targeted every TRBV and TRBJ gene with specific primers. MiXCR, run by TCRdb on the multiplex PCR reads, gives a single entry per CDR3 protein. The data contain about 14,000 distinct CDR3 sequences, roughly 27% of them singletons. General study points: Tumor specificity of expanded TCR clones went undetermined. Among patients who developed distant metastases, Shannon entropy after stereotactic body radiation therapy was lower.

The CDR3 covers 16 residues. Trimming shortened V by 3 bases and J by 2 bases, and 17 bases separated the two germline ends. Germline values: CDR1 MDHEN, CDR2 SYDVKM. The sequence came from a donor over 45 with non-small cell lung cancer. The sample consisted of PBMCs, taken before or after stereotactic body radiation therapy (not recorded which). The chain employs TRBV28 and TRBJ2-7; no clear D gene. The CDR3 protein is CASSFRLDTLTYEQYF. The CDR3 DNA reads TGTGCCAGCAGTTTCCGATTAGACACTCTCACCTACGAGCAGTACTTC.